This TCR beta chain was sequenced in a study of blood T cell repertoires in COVID-19. Study-wide context: The samples span acute and convalescent COVID-19 from the United States, Italy and Spain. Sources were T cells, B-cell-depleted T cells, or PBMCs; the material itself was cDNA or gDNA.

While infection was still active, Seattle patients were enrolled and then followed longitudinally. Produced via immunoSEQ multiplex PCR; TCRdb's table is partial and in-frame only. Of some 270,000 clones in the sample, roughly 83% were seen once. The V end was cut by 6 bases, the J end by 0 bases, with 11 bases between. Germline V CDR1 and CDR2: SEHNR, FQNEAQ (reference sequence). This CDR3 contains 14 residues. V usage is TRBV7-9 and J usage is TRBJ1-1; the D gene is possibly TRBD1 (5 bases). The TCR originated in a woman aged 80 or over with COVID-19, enrolled during active disease. Sequencing was done on a sample of peripheral blood. Here the CDR3 DNA reads TGTGCCAGCAGTTCCCAACAGGTGAACACTGAAGCTTTCTTT. Protein: CASSSQQVNTEAFF.